This T cell receptor (beta chain) was identified during a study of cytomegalovirus exposure and HLA in healthy donors. The PCR was carried out with 60 Vbeta primers and 13 Jbeta primers. Libraries were prepared by immunoSEQ multiplex PCR; TCRdb keeps only in-frame clonotypes and omits some of them. The table lists just under 150,000 clones, over 75% of them singletons. V was clipped by 6 bases and J by 6 bases; unmatched bases: 0. Germline loops: CDR1 SGHRS, CDR2 YFSETQ. This CDR3 comprises 11 residues. Sequenced sample: PBMCs. V and J are TRBV5-1 and TRBJ2-1; 7 bases line up with TRBD1. This TCR was sampled from a woman aged 25 to 45 in good health and CMV-seronegative. CDR3 amino acids: CASTGGNEQFF. The CDR3 bases are TGCGCCAGCACAGGGGGCAATGAGCAGTTCTTC.